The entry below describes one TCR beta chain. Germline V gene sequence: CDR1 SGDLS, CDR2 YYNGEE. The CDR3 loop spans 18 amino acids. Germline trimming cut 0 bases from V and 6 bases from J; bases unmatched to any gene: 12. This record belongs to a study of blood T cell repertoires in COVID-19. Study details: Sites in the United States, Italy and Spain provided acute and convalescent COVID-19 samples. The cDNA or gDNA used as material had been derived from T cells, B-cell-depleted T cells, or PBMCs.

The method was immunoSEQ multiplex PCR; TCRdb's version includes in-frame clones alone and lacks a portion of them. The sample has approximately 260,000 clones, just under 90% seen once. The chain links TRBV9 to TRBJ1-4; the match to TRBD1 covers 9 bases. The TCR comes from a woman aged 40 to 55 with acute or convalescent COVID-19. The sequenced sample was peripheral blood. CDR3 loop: CASSVGVGGDRAYEKLFF. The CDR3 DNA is TGTGCCAGCAGCGTAGGAGTTGGTGGGGACAGGGCTTATGAAAAACTGTTTTTT.